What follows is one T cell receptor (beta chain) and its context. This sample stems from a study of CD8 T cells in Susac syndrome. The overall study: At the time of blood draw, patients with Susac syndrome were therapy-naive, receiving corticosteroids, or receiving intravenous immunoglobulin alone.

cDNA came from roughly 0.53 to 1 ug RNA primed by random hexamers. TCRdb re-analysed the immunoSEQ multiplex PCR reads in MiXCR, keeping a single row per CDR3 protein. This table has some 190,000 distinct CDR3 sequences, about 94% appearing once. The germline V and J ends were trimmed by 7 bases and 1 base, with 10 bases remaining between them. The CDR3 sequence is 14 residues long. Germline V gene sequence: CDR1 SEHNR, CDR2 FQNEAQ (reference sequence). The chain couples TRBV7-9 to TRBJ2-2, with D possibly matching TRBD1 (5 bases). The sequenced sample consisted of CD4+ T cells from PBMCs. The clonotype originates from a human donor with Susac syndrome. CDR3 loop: CASTLTGNTGELFF. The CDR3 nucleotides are TGTGCCAGCACCCTTACAGGGAACACCGGGGAGCTGTTTTTT.